These 2 T cell receptor beta chains were all obtained from the same sample, sequenced in a study of cytomegalovirus exposure and HLA in healthy donors. Primers: 60 Vbeta forward and 13 Jbeta reverse. Repertoires were generated with immunoSEQ multiplex PCR, while TCRdb's copy carries only in-frame clones and drops some. Here the sample spans 180,000 or so clones, roughly 77% being singletons. Sequenced input: PBMCs. These TCRs come from a woman aged 30 to 39 in good health and CMV-seronegative.

This chain joins TRBV9 and TRBJ1-2, with D tentatively TRBD1 (5 bases). Trimming removed 0 bases at V and 1 base at J, with 19 bases between. The CDR3 spans 18 residues. Germline CDR1 SGDLS, CDR2 YYNGEE. The CDR3 sequence: CASSVGNPGPRINYGYTF. CDR3 bases: TGTGCCAGCAGCGTAGGTAATCCAGGGCCGCGGATTAACTATGGCTACACCTTC.

CDR3 loop: CATSRDRVSYEQYF. The CDR3 DNA sequence: TGTGCCACCAGCAGAGACAGGGTCTCCTACGAGCAGTACTTC. The V call is TRBV15, the J call TRBJ2-7, with a tentative D call TRBD1 (5 bases). CDR3 size: 14 residues. CDR1 is LNHNV and CDR2 is YYDKDF in the germline V gene (reference sequence). V lost 0 bases and J lost 0, with 6 bases in between.